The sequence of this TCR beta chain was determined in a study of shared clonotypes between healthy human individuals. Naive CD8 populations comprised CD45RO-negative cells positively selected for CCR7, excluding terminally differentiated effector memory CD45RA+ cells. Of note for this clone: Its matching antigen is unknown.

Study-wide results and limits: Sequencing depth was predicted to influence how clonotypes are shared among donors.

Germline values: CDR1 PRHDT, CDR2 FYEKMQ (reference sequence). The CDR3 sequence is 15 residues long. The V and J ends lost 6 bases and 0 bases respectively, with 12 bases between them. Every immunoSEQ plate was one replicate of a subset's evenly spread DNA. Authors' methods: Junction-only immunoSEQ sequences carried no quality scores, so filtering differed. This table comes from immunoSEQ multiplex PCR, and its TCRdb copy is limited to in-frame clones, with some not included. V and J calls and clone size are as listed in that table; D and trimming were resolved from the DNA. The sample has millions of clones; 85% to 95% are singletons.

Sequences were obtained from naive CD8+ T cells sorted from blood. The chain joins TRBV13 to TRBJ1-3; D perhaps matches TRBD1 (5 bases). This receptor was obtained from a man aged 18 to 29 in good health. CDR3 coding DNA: TGTGCCAGCAGTCCCGCAGGGTACTCTGGAAACACCATATATTTT. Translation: CASSPAGYSGNTIYF.